These 29 T cell receptor beta chains share one sample of origin, sequenced in a study of resident and recirculating memory T cells in vitiligo. Clones were read by immunoSEQ multiplex PCR, and TCRdb kept only the in-frame ones, dropping some. This sample carries about 76,000 clones, 92% of them seen once, and the ten largest clones take 5%. The specimen was blood. The receptors were sampled from a male donor with vitiligo.

The V and J genes are TRBV27 and TRBJ2-7; 7 bases agree with TRBD1. V shed 8 bases and J 2 bases; nucleotides not matched to a gene: 12. The CDR3 has 15 residues. Germline CDR1 and CDR2: MNHEY and SMNVEV (reference sequence). As DNA, the CDR3 is TGTGCCAGCTTAGCACCGGGACAGCCCACCTACGAGCAGTACTTC. This encodes CASLAPGQPTYEQYF.

The chain recombines TRBV27 with TRBJ1-1; the match to TRBD1 covers 9 bases. The junction had 8 bases not matched to a gene; V was cut back by 6 bases and J by 3 bases. Germline V gives CDR1 MNHEY, CDR2 SMNVEV (reference sequence). The CDR3 extends over 15 amino acids. CDR3 in DNA: TGTGCCAGCAGGCCCGTGGGACAGGGAGACACTGAAGCTTTCTTT. Protein product: CASRPVGQGDTEAFF.

In this sample, this clone turned up once. The chain links TRBV5-1 to TRBJ2-5, with D maybe TRBD2 (7 bases). V shed 0 bases and J shed 5 bases, with 17 bases lying between them. Looked up from germline, CDR1 is SGHRS and CDR2 is YFSETQ. The CDR3 length is 16 residues. The CDR3 bases are TGCGCCAGCAGCTTGGCCGCGGGGGCGGGCGTGGAGACCCAGTACTTC. Protein: CASSLAAGAGVETQYF.

The chain employs TRBV30 and TRBJ1-2, with D possibly being TRBD1 (5 bases). Trimming took 2 bases from V and 1 from J, leaving 8 bases between them. Germline CDR1 is GTSNPN and CDR2 is SVGIG (reference sequence). CDR3 length: 13 residues. CDR3 loop: CAWSWGNNYGYTF. The CDR3 nucleotides read TGTGCCTGGAGTTGGGGCAATAACTATGGCTACACCTTC.

The chain carries TRBV29-1 and TRBJ2-3, with 7 bases lining up with TRBD2. Trimming took 7 bases from V and 2 from J; bases not matched to a gene: 9. The CDR3 runs to 14 residues. Per germline, CDR1 SQVTM and CDR2 ANQGSEA. Written as DNA, the CDR3 is TGCAGCGCTCCGGGGCGGGAGCTCACAGATACGCAGTATTTT. This sequence encodes CSAPGRELTDTQYF.

This chain links TRBV27 with TRBJ2-7; TRBD2 might be the D (6 bases). The germline CDR1 and CDR2 sequences are MNHEY and SMNVEV (reference sequence). V was shortened by 0 bases and J by 1 base, with 13 bases between the two germline ends. This CDR3 is built from 16 residues. CDR3: CASSLSVGSGSYEQYF. CDR3 DNA sequence: TGTGCCAGCAGTTTATCGGTCGGTAGCGGTTCCTACGAGCAGTACTTC.

The chain combines TRBV19 with TRBJ2-3; tentative D call: TRBD1 (6 bases). This CDR3 spans 16 amino acids. Per germline, CDR1 LNHDA and CDR2 SQIVND (reference sequence). V lost 5 bases and J 4 bases, leaving 19 bases between the germline ends. This CDR3 reads CASSLRVQGTADTQYF. CDR3 in DNA: TGTGCCAGTAGTCTTCGGGTACAGGGTACAGCAGATACGCAGTATTTT.

The chain joins TRBV5-4 to TRBJ2-5, with 8 bases matching TRBD1. Germline lookup yields CDR1 SGHNT and CDR2 YYREEE (reference sequence). The CDR3 covers 14 residues. The V gene end was trimmed by 8 bases and the J gene end by 5 bases; junction bases not matched to a gene: 11. CDR3 nucleotides: TGTGCCAGTAATGGACAGGGTTCGGCGGAGACCCAGTACTTC. Its protein product is CASNGQGSAETQYF.

The CDR3 loop reads CASSGLAESSYEQYF. CDR3 in DNA: TGTGCCAGTAGTGGGCTGGCAGAAAGCTCCTACGAGCAGTACTTC. The J gene is TRBJ2-7, the V gene TRBV19; D is uncertain. This CDR3 region has 15 residues. Germline V gene data show CDR1 as LNHDA and CDR2 as SQIVND (reference sequence). V was trimmed by 5 bases and J by 0 bases, leaving 14 bases between them.

This chain uses TRBV9 with TRBJ2-6; 10 bases agree with TRBD1. With V trimmed by 6 bases and J by 2 bases, 5 bases remained unmatched. From germline, CDR1 is SGDLS and CDR2 YYNGEE. The CDR3 loop spans 16 amino acids. CDR3 residues: CASTLTGGAGANVLTF. CDR3 nucleotides: TGTGCCAGCACCTTGACAGGGGGCGCTGGGGCCAACGTCCTGACTTTC.

This chain links TRBV5-1 with TRBJ1-1; 10 bases match TRBD1. This CDR3 has 13 residues. Germline assignment: CDR1 SGHRS and CDR2 YFSETQ. V shed 4 bases and J 5 bases; nucleotides not matched to a gene: 2. CDR3 amino acids: CASSPDRGTEAFF. Here the CDR3 DNA reads TGCGCCAGCAGCCCGGACAGGGGGACTGAAGCTTTCTTT.

This clone was seen a few times. This chain connects TRBV19 to TRBJ2-7; TRBD2 is a possible D gene (6 bases). Germline V gene data show CDR1 as LNHDA and CDR2 as SQIVND (reference sequence). Trimming took 3 bases from V and 2 from J, leaving 11 bases between them. This CDR3 is built from 14 residues. The CDR3 region has the DNA TGTGCCAGTAGTATCCCCGGGAGTACCTACGAGCAGTACTTC. Translated: CASSIPGSTYEQYF.

The CDR3 DNA reads TGTGCCAGCAGCTCCGCCCGGGACAGGGGCCGCGGCTACACCTTC. It codes for CASSSARDRGRGYTF. The chain joins TRBV7-2 to TRBJ1-2; 10 bases agree with TRBD1. Per germline, CDR1 SGHTA and CDR2 FQGNSA. The CDR3 length is 15 residues. V dropped 4 bases and J dropped 8; count of bases not matched to a gene: 10.

The chain carries TRBV11-2 and TRBJ2-3, with D possibly TRBD2 on 5 matching bases. Germline V lookup: CDR1 SGHAT, CDR2 FQNNGV. The CDR3 is made up of 14 amino acids. Trimming stripped 4 bases from V and 6 bases from J, with 14 bases between. CDR3 DNA: TGTGCCAGCAGCTCAGCGGTGGGGTTGGATACGCAGTATTTT. It translates to CASSSAVGLDTQYF.

This sequence joins TRBV28 and TRBJ2-1, with D perhaps matching TRBD2 (7 bases). CDR1 is MDHEN and CDR2 is SYDVKM in the germline V gene. The CDR3 is made up of 18 amino acids. Trimming took off 5 bases at V and 4 bases at J, with 24 bases between the two ends. The CDR3 sequence is CASSPWQGGGGTYNEQFF. The CDR3 region has the DNA TGTGCCAGCAGTCCCTGGCAGGGAGGCGGGGGCACGTACAATGAGCAGTTCTTC.

Remarks on this clone: At the DNA level, this CDR3 is encoded by other sequences in the same sample as well. The CDR3 DNA reads as TGTGCCAGCAGTTACTCGGGGGGGGCGAACACTGAAGCTTTCTTT. Translation gives CASSYSGGANTEAFF. The chain couples TRBV6-5 to TRBJ1-1, with a weak D call TRBD1 (6 bases). The V end was cut by 0 bases, the J end by 1 base, with 9 bases between. Germline V gene lookup returns CDR1 MNHEY and CDR2 SVGAGI. CDR3 size: 15 residues.

V gene TRBV5-1 combines with J gene TRBJ2-7, with TRBD2 matching over 11 bases. Germline CDR1 reads SGHRS; CDR2 reads YFSETQ. This CDR3 is 15 amino acids long. The junction had 4 bases not matched to a gene; V was cut back by 0 bases and J by 5 bases. For the CDR3, the DNA is TGCGCCAGCAGCTTGGAGCTAGCGGGAGGTGACGAGCAGTACTTC. The encoded protein is CASSLELAGGDEQYF.

The chain joins TRBV10-3 to TRBJ2-1, with TRBD2 matching over 8 bases. J lost 8 bases, V lost 3 bases, and 9 bases had no gene match. The CDR3 has 15 amino acids. Germline lookup yields CDR1 ENHRY and CDR2 SYGVKD. The CDR3 nucleotides are TGTGCCATCAGTGAACTCCAGCGGGAGATGGATGAGCAGTTCTTC. This translates into CAISELQREMDEQFF.

This clone was detected once. The V gene is TRBV4-2, the J gene TRBJ1-1; maybe TRBD1 (5 bases). The V gene lost 1 base and the J gene lost 2 bases, with 11 bases spanning the gap. The CDR3 consists of 15 residues. Germline lookup yields CDR1 LGHNA and CDR2 YNFKEQ. CDR3: CASSQVGGDNTEAFF. CDR3 coding DNA: TGTGCCAGCAGCCAAGTTGGGGGGGATAACACTGAAGCTTTCTTT.

The chain employs TRBV19 and TRBJ2-1; 12 bases map to TRBD2. The CDR3 totals 15 residues. Germline values: CDR1 LNHDA, CDR2 SQIVND (reference sequence). V lost 5 bases to trimming and J lost 7 bases; unmatched junction nucleotides: 6. CDR3 residues: CASSVLAGGPNEQFF. In nucleotides, the CDR3 is TGTGCCAGTAGTGTACTAGCGGGAGGTCCAAATGAGCAGTTCTTC.

The chain joins TRBV7-3 to TRBJ2-7; 12 nucleotides match TRBD2. CDR1 and CDR2 from the germline V gene are SGHTA and FQGTGA. The CDR3 is made up of 15 amino acids. V dropped 1 base and J dropped 8; count of bases not matched to a gene: 6. CDR3 nucleotide sequence: TGTGCCAGCAGCTTAAATAACCTAGCGGGAGGGAAGCAGTACTTC. It is translated as CASSLNNLAGGKQYF.

The chain links TRBV5-1 to TRBJ2-7; 11 bases map to TRBD1. V shed 0 bases and J 6 bases; nucleotides not matched to a gene: 8. Germline values: CDR1 SGHRS, CDR2 YFSETQ. The CDR3 runs to 16 residues. The CDR3 region has the DNA TGCGCCAGCAGCTTGGAGGGACAGGGGGATTTGAGCGAGCAGTACTTC. Protein sequence: CASSLEGQGDLSEQYF. The full variable domain, with the rest looked up from reference TRBV5-1 and TRBJ2-7, is KAGVTQTPRYLIKTRGQQVTLSCSPISGHRSVSWYQQTPGQGLQFLFEYFSETQRNKGNFPGRFSGRQFSNSRSEMNVSTLELGDSALYLCASSLEGQGDLSEQYFGPGTRLTVT.

V usage is TRBV4-2 and J usage is TRBJ1-5, with 10 bases lining up with TRBD1. Looked up from germline, CDR1 is LGHNA and CDR2 is YNFKEQ. Unmatched junction bases numbered 19, after V lost 3 bases and J lost 11 bases. CDR3 size: 18 residues. For the CDR3, the DNA is TGTGCCAGCAGCCAGGGGACAGGGGCCACCGGGGGGGATGTGTCCCAGCATTTT. Protein product: CASSQGTGATGGDVSQHF.

The rearrangement uses TRBV10-3 and TRBJ2-5; 7 bases are a match to TRBD1. Per germline, CDR1 ENHRY and CDR2 SYGVKD. There are 13 residues in the CDR3. The J segment lost 3 bases and the V segment lost 5 bases, leaving 3 bases of the junction unmatched. This CDR3 reads CAISRDREETQYF. In DNA form, the CDR3 reads TGTGCCATCAGTCGAGACAGGGAAGAGACCCAGTACTTC.

V usage is TRBV6-5 and J usage is TRBJ2-4, with D perhaps matching TRBD1 (5 bases). CDR3 length: 16 amino acids. V was pared by 2 bases and J by 3 bases, with 14 bases between. From germline, CDR1 is MNHEY and CDR2 SVGAGI. The CDR3 loop reads CASSYGQGASKNIQYF. CDR3 nucleotide sequence: TGTGCCAGCAGTTACGGTCAAGGGGCGAGCAAAAACATTCAGTACTTC.

The rearrangement uses TRBV29-1 and TRBJ2-1, with 12 nucleotides matching TRBD2. Germline values: CDR1 SQVTM, CDR2 ANQGSEA. V shed 6 bases, J shed 10 bases, and the junction held 7 bases outside the gene matches. This CDR3 is 13 amino acids long. The CDR3: CSVTTSGRHEQFF. CDR3 nucleotides: TGCAGCGTCACGACTAGCGGGAGACACGAGCAGTTCTTC.

CDR3 nucleotides: TGTGCCAGTAAACGGGGGGGAGGGGCCCTCACCGGGGAGCTGTTTTTT. This encodes CASKRGGGALTGELFF. V and J are TRBV7-2 and TRBJ2-2; TRBD2 matches at 8 bases. V was pared by 9 bases and J by 4 bases, with 13 bases of the junction left unmatched. The CDR3 sequence is 16 residues long. Germline CDR1 is SGHTA and CDR2 is FQGNSA.

The J gene is TRBJ2-1, the V gene TRBV28; D may be TRBD2 (6 bases). This CDR3 has 14 amino acids. Germline CDR1 reads MDHEN; CDR2 reads SYDVKM. Trimming left V 3 bases short and J 9 bases short, with 15 bases between. The CDR3 sequence: CASSFVREVAEQFF. The DNA of the CDR3 is TGTGCCAGCAGTTTTGTCAGGGAGGTTGCTGAGCAGTTCTTC.

Written as DNA, the CDR3 is TGTGCCAGTAGCGGGACAGGGATAAGAACTGAAGCTTTCTTT. Translated: CASSGTGIRTEAFF. The chain has TRBV19 and TRBJ1-1, with 9 nucleotides matching TRBD1. CDR1 is LNHDA, CDR2 SQIVND, per germline (reference sequence). The CDR3 is 14 amino acids. The junction had 7 bases not matched to a gene; V was cut back by 6 bases and J by 5 bases.